This T cell receptor (beta chain) is drawn from a study of blood T cell repertoires in COVID-19. Study background: COVID-19 samples, acute and convalescent, were from the United States, Italy and Spain. Sources were T cells, B-cell-depleted T cells, or PBMCs; the material itself was cDNA or gDNA.

The CDR3 has 18 residues. J gave up 5 bases and V 2 bases, and 17 bases lay outside the gene matches. In germline, CDR1 is LGHDT, CDR2 YNNKEL (reference sequence). Original data processing: Reference gene primer amplification in the assay estimated nucleated cell counts. Some clones are missing from TCRdb's copy, which holds only in-frame ones; the method was immunoSEQ multiplex PCR. V, J and clone size were drawn from that table, and D and trimming were deduced from the DNA. This table holds approximately 190,000 clones, about 82% found once. The TCR comes from a woman in her thirties with acute or convalescent COVID-19. Sequenced: peripheral blood. V usage is TRBV3-1 (or the pseudogene TRBV3-2) and J usage is TRBJ1-1, with TRBD1 identical over 7 bases. CDR3 amino acids: CASSQKRRAGGLRTEAFF. The CDR3 region has the DNA TGTGCCAGCAGCCAAAAAAGGCGGGCAGGGGGTTTGAGGACTGAAGCTTTCTTT.